Each of the 11 T cell receptor beta chains below was sequenced from the same sample in a study of blood T cell repertoires in COVID-19. Only in-frame clones appear in the TCRdb table, and some are missing; sequencing was by immunoSEQ multiplex PCR. The sample consists of roughly 190,000 clones, roughly 84% of them appearing once. Sequenced input: PBMCs or T cells enriched from blood (not recorded which). The receptors originated from a woman aged 30 to 39 who had been exposed to COVID-19.

This sequence joins TRBV2 and TRBJ2-5, with 9 nucleotides matching TRBD2. CDR1 and CDR2 (germline): SNHLY, FYNNEI. With V trimmed by 6 bases and J by 3 bases, 11 bases remained unmatched. The CDR3 runs 16 residues. In nucleotides, the CDR3 is TGTGCCAGCAGCCTAGCTTATAGCGGGGGAAAAGAGACCCAGTACTTC. This encodes CASSLAYSGGKETQYF.

This sequence joins TRBV12-5 and TRBJ1-4; 7 bases agree with TRBD1. The CDR3 is 15 residues long. CDR1 and CDR2 from the germline V gene are LGHNT and FRNRAP. V lost 6 bases, J lost 3 bases, and 7 bases stayed unmatched. The CDR3 DNA reads TGTGCTAGTGGCCGACAGGGTCTGGCTAATGAAAAACTGTTTTTT. It codes for CASGRQGLANEKLFF.

The chain links TRBV4-2 to TRBJ1-6; D remains unclear. The V gene's germline CDR1 is LGHNA and CDR2 YNFKEQ. Trimming left V 1 base short and J 0 bases short, with 7 bases between. The CDR3 sequence is 16 residues long. CDR3 nucleotides: TGTGCCAGCAGCCAAGGTCGGAGCTCCTATAATTCACCCCTCCACTTT. Protein product: CASSQGRSSYNSPLHF.

V is TRBV6-1 and J is TRBJ2-7, with D possibly matching TRBD1 (5 bases). V lost 3 bases to trimming and J lost 2 bases, with 11 bases between them. Germline CDR1 is MNHNS and CDR2 is SASEGT. The CDR3 sequence is 14 residues long. CDR3 DNA sequence: TGTGCCAGCAGTGACAGCCAGGGTCCCTACGAGCAGTACTTC. Translation: CASSDSQGPYEQYF.

V and J are TRBV4-1 and TRBJ1-6; 7 positions match TRBD1. The germline CDR1 and CDR2 sequences are MGHRA and YSYEKL. This CDR3 is built from 14 residues. J gave up 6 bases and V 3 bases, and 2 bases lay outside the gene matches. This chain's CDR3 is CASSQTGINSPLHF. CDR3 nucleotide sequence: TGCGCCAGCAGCCAGACAGGGATTAATTCACCCCTCCACTTT.

The chain employs TRBV5-1 and TRBJ1-6; D is unclear. Germline V gives CDR1 SGHRS, CDR2 YFSETQ. CDR3 length equals 14 residues. Trimming left V 0 bases short and J 5 bases short, with 6 bases between. The CDR3 DNA is TGCGCCAGCAGCTTGGGCCAGAATAATTCACCCCTCCACTTT. This gives the protein CASSLGQNNSPLHF.

This rearrangement joins TRBV10-1 to TRBJ2-2, with 14 bases lining up with TRBD2. The germline CDR1 and CDR2 sequences are WNHNN and SYGVQD (reference sequence). Germline trimming cut 5 bases from V and 0 bases from J; bases unmatched to any gene: 2. The CDR3 loop spans 17 amino acids. The CDR3 protein is CASSWTSGGPNTGELFF. The CDR3 region has the DNA TGCGCCAGCAGTTGGACTAGCGGGGGGCCGAACACCGGGGAGCTGTTTTTT.

This sequence joins TRBV6-5 and TRBJ1-1, with 8 positions matching TRBD1. The length of the CDR3 is 16 residues. The V and J ends lost 3 bases and 1 base, in that order; junction bases with no gene match: 7. The V gene's germline CDR1 is MNHEY and CDR2 SVGAGI. The CDR3 loop reads CASSYRSGQGNTEAFF. As DNA, the CDR3 is TGTGCCAGCAGTTATAGATCCGGACAGGGGAACACTGAAGCTTTCTTT.

The J gene is TRBJ1-1, the V gene TRBV6-2 or TRBV6-3; a possible D gene is TRBD1 (6 bases). CDR3 length: 12 residues. Germline CDR1 MNHEY, CDR2 SVGEGT. Trimming took off 2 bases at V and 6 bases at J, with 7 bases between the two ends. This CDR3 is CASSYGGPEAFF. CDR3 nucleotide sequence: TGTGCCAGCAGTTACGGGGGCCCTGAAGCTTTCTTT.

The CDR3 loop reads CASSSQGPLLYEQYF. CDR3 nucleotide sequence: TGTGCCAGCAGCTCACAGGGGCCCCTACTCTACGAGCAGTACTTC. The chain has TRBV7-9 and TRBJ2-7; 7 nucleotides match TRBD1. V lost 4 bases, J lost 3 bases, and 9 bases stayed unmatched. CDR3 length: 15 amino acids. Germline lookup yields CDR1 SEHNR and CDR2 FQNEAQ (reference sequence).

The rearrangement links TRBV7-2 to TRBJ2-5; a possible D gene is TRBD1 (5 bases). Trimming removed 4 bases at V and 5 bases at J, with 14 bases between. The CDR3 has 14 residues. Germline V gene lookup returns CDR1 SGHTA and CDR2 FQGNSA. CDR3 sequence reads: CASSSQPAGETQYF. The DNA of the CDR3 is TGTGCCAGCAGCTCCCAACCGGCAGGGGAGACCCAGTACTTC. Full variable domain (outside the CDR3, taken from reference TRBV7-2 and TRBJ2-5): GAGVSQSPSNKVTEKGKDVELRCDPISGHTALYWYRQSLGQGLEFLIYFQGNSAPDKSGLPSDRFSAERTGGSVSTLTIQRTQQEDSAVYLCASSSQPAGETQYFGPGTRLLVL.